This entry lists 27 T cell receptor beta chains sequenced from one sample in a study of CD8 T cells in ankylosing spondylitis (dated by TCRdb to about 2017). Library preparation used 5' RACE. Sequencing was carried out with an Illumina HiSeq 2500. TCRdb reprocessed the public reads (quality trimming at Q25 with fastp, clone calling with MiXCR) and kept in-frame beta chains. Each entry is one CDR3 protein sequence, shown with its most common DNA and genes. For this sample there are 130,000 or so distinct CDR3 sequences; about an eighth appear just once. Less than 5% of the sample belongs to the ten largest clones. Sequenced: blood, either unsorted or a sorted T cell fraction (not recorded which). All receptors derive from a female donor with ankylosing spondylitis or in good health (not recorded which).

At least ten counts were recorded for this clonotype. The rearrangement links TRBV10-2 to TRBJ2-7; D may be TRBD2 (6 bases). The CDR3 length is 17 residues. V gave up 2 bases and J gave up 3 bases, with 20 bases separating them. Per germline, CDR1 WSHSY and CDR2 SAAADI. CDR3 in DNA: TGCGCCAGCAGTGAGCCGTACTGGACCGGGGGAGGCTACGAGCAGTACTTC. This sequence encodes CASSEPYWTGGGYEQYF.

This clonotype was seen ten or more times. The chain is built from TRBV23-1 and TRBJ2-5, with a tentative D call TRBD1 (6 bases). TRBV23-1 is classed as an ORF, of uncertain function. Trimming shortened V by 3 bases and J by 3 bases, and 11 bases separated the two germline ends. The CDR3 contains 14 residues. CDR3 nucleotide sequence: TGCGCCAGCAGTCATTCTCGACAGGAAGAGACCCAGTACTTC. Its protein is CASSHSRQEETQYF.

A word on this clonotype: Since a much larger clone is just one base distant, this may be a read error. The V call is TRBV6-5, the J call TRBJ1-2, with D possibly being TRBD1 (5 bases). The CDR3 runs 12 residues. Germline V lookup: CDR1 MNHEY, CDR2 SVGAGI. This chain's CDR3 is CAGSDSNYGYTF. In nucleotides, the CDR3 is TGTGCCGGCAGCGACAGTAACTATGGCTACACCTTC.

The sample holds many counts of this clonotype. This chain uses TRBV14 with TRBJ1-1, with D possibly TRBD1 on 6 matching bases. Trimming cost V 4 bases and J 5 bases, with 14 bases left between them. CDR3 size: 14 residues. The germline CDR1 and CDR2 sequences are SGHDN and FVKESK. The chain's CDR3 is CASSLTGRRTEAFF. The CDR3 DNA sequence: TGTGCCAGCAGCCTGACAGGCCGGAGGACTGAAGCTTTCTTT.

This clonotype showed up many times. The chain has TRBV6-1 and TRBJ2-4, with D possibly matching TRBD1 (7 bases). V lost 6 bases and J lost 9, with 15 bases in between. The CDR3 length is 13 residues. Germline assignment: CDR1 MNHNS and CDR2 SASEGT. The CDR3 region is CASSDREVAIQYF. CDR3 DNA: TGTGCCAGCAGCGACAGGGAGGTCGCCATTCAGTACTTC.

As to this clonotype: Lacking the conserved final phenylalanine or tryptophan, this CDR3 likely reflects a read error. The chain uses TRBV28 and TRBJ2-4; D remains ambiguous. The germline CDR1 and CDR2 sequences are MDHEN and SYDVKM. The CDR3 consists of 12 residues. CDR3 sequence: CASSPTANIQYS. The CDR3 DNA reads as TGCGCCAGCAGCCCCACAGCAAACATTCAGTACTCC.

There are many counts of this clonotype. The chain employs TRBV29-1 and TRBJ2-7; the match to TRBD1 covers 8 bases. Losses at the gene ends were 7 bases for V and 2 bases for J; bases not matched to a gene: 10. The CDR3 runs to 14 residues. Germline V gives CDR1 SQVTM, CDR2 ANQGSEA. In nucleotides, the CDR3 is TGCAGCGCCCGATTGACAGGGGAGGCCTACGAGCAGTACTTC. Amino acid sequence: CSARLTGEAYEQYF.

This clonotype was observed at least ten times. V is TRBV30 and J is TRBJ2-7, with D perhaps matching TRBD1 or TRBD2 (5 bases each). Trimming cost V 5 bases and J 3 bases, with 11 bases left between them. The CDR3 is 12 residues long. Germline CDR1 reads GTSNPN; CDR2 reads SVGIG (reference sequence). The CDR3 coding sequence is TGTGCCTGGGGGGCCGGGGTCTACGAGCAGTACTTC. Translated: CAWGAGVYEQYF.

This clonotype was recorded many times. V gene TRBV20-1 combines with J gene TRBJ2-4; D is possibly TRBD2 (6 bases). The CDR3 consists of 14 residues. Germline lookup yields CDR1 DFQATT and CDR2 SNEGSKA (reference sequence). The V and J ends lost 5 bases and 1 base respectively, with 12 bases between them. The CDR3 DNA is TGCAGTGCTGGGGTGGGGAGGGCCAAAAACATTCAGTACTTC. Protein product: CSAGVGRAKNIQYF.

This clonotype occurred a few times. The rearrangement links TRBV7-2 to TRBJ2-1; 8 bases agree with TRBD1. The length of the CDR3 is 13 residues. Germline lookup yields CDR1 SGHTA and CDR2 FQGNSA. Trimming removed 5 bases from V and 8 bases from J; junction bases left unmatched: 5. The CDR3 protein is CASSKLTGDEQFF. The CDR3 DNA reads TGTGCCAGCAGCAAACTGACAGGGGATGAGCAGTTCTTC.

This clonotype was seen many times. The chain carries TRBV12-3 or TRBV12-4 and TRBJ2-2; possible D gene TRBD2, 6 bases. The CDR3 has 14 residues. Trimming shortened V by 8 bases and J by 6 bases, and 16 bases separated the two germline ends. The chain's CDR3 is CASRARGMSGELFF. The DNA of the CDR3 is TGTGCCAGCCGGGCTCGGGGGATGTCCGGGGAGCTGTTTTTT.

This clonotype was counted many times. J is TRBJ1-5 and V is TRBV5-1, with D tentatively TRBD1 (6 bases). CDR3 length: 15 residues. Germline lookup yields CDR1 SGHRS and CDR2 YFSETQ. Trimming pared 0 bases from V and 1 base from J, leaving 8 bases between. This CDR3 reads CASSLEGVSNQPQHF. DNA of the CDR3: TGCGCCAGCAGCTTGGAGGGGGTCAGCAATCAGCCCCAGCATTTT.

This clonotype was seen only a few times. CDR3 DNA sequence: TGCAGTGCTAGAGATCCTCGCAGTACATATGGCTACACCTTC. Its protein product is CSARDPRSTYGYTF. J is TRBJ1-2 and V is TRBV20-1; D remains ambiguous. Trimming removed 0 bases from V and 5 bases from J, with 13 bases in between. Germline CDR1 reads DFQATT; CDR2 reads SNEGSKA (reference sequence). This CDR3 contains 14 residues.

As to this clonotype: It may be a read error: a sequence one base away is much more abundant. The genes are TRBV11-2 and TRBJ2-3; 10 nucleotides line up with TRBD2. The CDR3 runs to 19 residues. Germline CDR1 SGHAT, CDR2 FQNNGV. The CDR3 region is CTSGALAGDLHVRTDTQYF. CDR3 DNA sequence: TGTACCAGCGGAGCCCTAGCGGGAGATTTACACGTTCGCACAGATACGCAGTATTTT. Full variable domain (remainder filled in from reference TRBV11-2 and TRBJ2-3): EAGVAQSPRYKIIEKRQSVAFWCNPISGHATLYWYQQILGQGPKLLIQFQNNGVVDDSQLPKDRFSAERLKGVDSTLKIQPAKLEDSAVYLCTSGALAGDLHVRTDTQYFGPGTRLTVL.

This clonotype has ten or more counts. V gene TRBV6-5 combines with J gene TRBJ2-2, with a possible D match to TRBD2 (6 bases). The CDR3 is made up of 18 amino acids. Germline lookup yields CDR1 MNHEY and CDR2 SVGAGI. Deletions cut 0 bases from V and 2 bases from J, with 16 bases between. CDR3 in amino acids: CASSYSFTVGGNTGELFF. DNA for the CDR3: TGTGCCAGCAGTTACTCGTTCACGGTCGGGGGAAACACCGGGGAGCTGTTTTTT.

This clonotype appeared a few times. The J gene is TRBJ2-2, the V gene TRBV2; 11 positions match TRBD2. CDR3 size: 16 residues. Germline values: CDR1 SNHLY, CDR2 FYNNEI. Trimming took 2 bases from V and 5 from J; bases not matched to a gene: 4. CDR3 amino acids: CASSETSGRGTGELFF. The CDR3 DNA sequence: TGTGCCAGCAGTGAAACTAGCGGGAGAGGTACCGGGGAGCTGTTTTTT.

This clonotype has ten or more counts. The chain joins TRBV5-1 to TRBJ2-1; TRBD2 might be the D (5 bases). CDR1 and CDR2 (germline): SGHRS, YFSETQ. CDR3 length: 15 residues. Deletions cut 6 bases from V and 0 bases from J, with 13 bases between. The CDR3 DNA reads TGCGCCAGCAATGAAGAGGGAAGCTCCTACAATGAGCAGTTCTTC. This encodes CASNEEGSSYNEQFF.

This clonotype was recorded at least ten times. The CDR3 nucleotides read TGTGCCAGCAGCCGGGACCCTCTCCCCTCCTACGAGCAGTACTTC. Translation gives CASSRDPLPSYEQYF. The rearrangement links TRBV9 to TRBJ2-7, with D perhaps given as TRBD1 or TRBD2 (5 bases each). Germline lookup yields CDR1 SGDLS and CDR2 YYNGEE. The CDR3 consists of 15 residues. V lost 4 bases and J lost 0, with 14 bases in between.

Ten or more counts support this clonotype. The J gene is TRBJ2-3, the V gene TRBV20-1; 10 bases map to TRBD2. J lost 1 base, V lost 3 bases, and 7 bases had no gene match. CDR1 and CDR2 from the germline V gene are DFQATT and SNEGSKA (reference sequence). The CDR3 consists of 16 residues. The CDR3 reads CSASWSGGAGTDTQYF. The CDR3 bases are TGCAGTGCTAGCTGGAGCGGGGGGGCGGGCACAGATACGCAGTATTTT.

With regard to this clonotype: This may arise from a read error, as a much more abundant clone is one base away. V is TRBV10-3 and J is TRBJ2-1; 13 bases match TRBD2. This CDR3 contains 18 residues. Germline CDR1 is ENHRY and CDR2 is SYGVKD. Germline trimming cut 6 bases from V and 4 bases from J; bases unmatched to any gene: 12. CDR3 in amino acids: CAIRRTSGSTPIYNEQFF. CDR3 nucleotide sequence: TGTGCCATCAGACGGACTAGCGGGAGTACCCCAATATACAATGAGCAGTTCTTC.

In its sample, this clonotype was seen many times. This chain joins TRBV20-1 and TRBJ1-5; D is uncertain. V was cut by 0 bases and J by 4 bases, with 16 bases left in between. The CDR3 extends over 16 amino acids. Per germline, CDR1 DFQATT and CDR2 SNEGSKA (reference sequence). The DNA of the CDR3 is TGCAGTGCTAGAGATGGTGAGGGAGCCCCAAATCAGCCCCAGCATTTT. It translates to CSARDGEGAPNQPQHF.

The gene calls are TRBV7-2 and TRBJ2-3; 12 bases map to TRBD2. The CDR3 length is 17 residues. The V segment lost 0 bases and the J segment 4 bases; nucleotides outside the gene matches: 5. CDR1 and CDR2 from the germline V gene are SGHTA and FQGNSA. The DNA for the CDR3 is TGTGCCAGCAGCTTAGCCCCTCTAGCGGGGGGGGCAGATACGCAGTATTTT. Protein sequence: CASSLAPLAGGADTQYF. The full variable domain, its missing parts supplied by reference TRBV7-2 and TRBJ2-3, is GAGVSQSPSNKVTEKGKDVELRCDPISGHTALYWYRQSLGQGLEFLIYFQGNSAPDKSGLPSDRFSAERTGGSVSTLTIQRTQQEDSAVYLCASSLAPLAGGADTQYFGPGTRLTVL.

This sequence joins TRBV12-3 or TRBV12-4 and TRBJ1-5; D is ambiguous. Trimming removed 7 bases from V and 5 bases from J, with 24 bases in between. The CDR3 totals 17 residues. The CDR3 loop reads CASIGRRTQAHHQPQHF. In DNA, the CDR3 is TGTGCCAGCATAGGACGCCGGACCCAAGCGCACCATCAGCCCCAGCATTTT.

This clonotype was observed many times. V usage is TRBV27 and J usage is TRBJ2-7; no definite D call. There are 14 residues in the CDR3. The germline gives CDR1 MNHEY, CDR2 SMNVEV (reference sequence). The V gene lost 5 bases and the J gene lost 0 bases, with 11 bases spanning the gap. The chain's CDR3 is CASSPDLSSYEQYF. CDR3 sequence (DNA): TGTGCCAGCAGTCCTGACCTAAGCTCCTACGAGCAGTACTTC.

This clonotype was detected ten times or more. This chain joins TRBV19 and TRBJ1-4; 7 bases are a match to TRBD1. Germline values: CDR1 LNHDA, CDR2 SQIVND (reference sequence). The CDR3 length is 16 residues. Trimming cost V 6 bases and J 2 bases; bases outside gene matches: 9. The DNA for the CDR3 is TGTGCCAGTAGGACAGGGAGAGGCGGTACTAATGAAAAACTGTTTTTT. Protein: CASRTGRGGTNEKLFF. Full variable domain (missing parts from reference TRBV19 and TRBJ1-4): DGGITQSPKYLFRKEGQNVTLSCEQNLNHDAMYWYRQDPGQGLRLIYYSQIVNDFQKGDIAEGYSVSREKKESFPLTVTSAQKNPTAFYLCASRTGRGGTNEKLFFGSGTQLSVL.

This clonotype was counted at least ten times. The chain has TRBV5-5 and TRBJ2-3; 7 bases agree with TRBD1. Germline V gives CDR1 SGHKS, CDR2 YYEKEE (reference sequence). With V trimmed by 0 bases and J by 9 bases, 1 base remained unmatched. This CDR3 has 12 amino acids. This chain's CDR3 is CASSLARGTQYF. CDR3 DNA: TGTGCCAGCAGCTTGGCCAGGGGGACGCAGTATTTT.

Ten or more counts support this clonotype. The rearrangement joins TRBV3-1 to TRBJ2-5; 12 bases line up with TRBD2. The germline V gene encodes CDR1 LGHDT and CDR2 YNNKEL (reference sequence). CDR3 length: 18 residues. With V trimmed by 5 bases and J by 2 bases, 12 bases remained unmatched. The CDR3 spells CASSSLPGLAGLQETQYF. In DNA form, the CDR3 reads TGTGCCAGCAGCTCCTTACCGGGACTAGCGGGCTTACAAGAGACCCAGTACTTC.